This T cell receptor (beta chain) was obtained from a study of blood T cells in healthy people across ages. Primers used in a second PCR of roughly 7 to 12 cycles were a sample-barcoded 5' primer and a J-beta primer mix. One entry per CDR3 protein, called by TCRdb with MiXCR from the 5' RACE reads. In the table there are some 780,000 distinct CDR3 sequences, more than 55% of which are singletons. No fewer than 5.5 micrograms of total RNA were isolated from every sample. The CDR3 is 13 amino acids. CDR1 SQVTM and CDR2 ANQGSEA come from the germline V gene. The V and J ends lost 7 bases and 10 bases respectively, with 20 bases between them.

V gene TRBV29-1 combines with J gene TRBJ2-1; TRBD1 is a possible D gene (5 bases). The TCR originated in a man aged 40-55 years in good health. Sequencing input: blood. The CDR3 nucleotides are TGCAGCGCTTACCCCAGAGATAAGGGGGAGCAGTTCTTC. Translation gives CSAYPRDKGEQFF.